The rows below give T cell receptor beta chains drawn from one sample of a study of technical replicates of blood from a few donors. The data were produced by immunoSEQ multiplex PCR, yet TCRdb's version contains in-frame clones alone and is incomplete. The table records fewer than 90,000 clones, over 90% of them present only once. Sequencing used T cells isolated from PBMCs. The origin of the receptors is a human donor in good health. CDR3s include the opening cysteine and the closing phenylalanine or tryptophan. Each record gives: V gene, J gene, CDR3 length, CDR3 protein.

v_gene: TRBV27; j_gene: TRBJ2-1; len: 16; CDR3aa: CASSLIPGQVGNEQFF
v_gene: TRBV7-9; j_gene: TRBJ1-4; len: 15; CDR3aa: CASSLSPGDYKKLFF
v_gene: TRBV18; j_gene: TRBJ2-2; len: 12; CDR3aa: CASSLYTGELFF
v_gene: TRBV9; j_gene: TRBJ2-1; len: 17; CDR3aa: CASSEGSGTSIKNEQFF
v_gene: TRBV19; j_gene: TRBJ2-6; len: 18; CDR3aa: CASTPWWGDGSGANVLTF
v_gene: TRBV5-4; j_gene: TRBJ2-4; len: 20; CDR3aa: CASSLIWAGGDVLAKNIQYF
v_gene: TRBV7-2; j_gene: TRBJ2-1; len: 14; CDR3aa: CASSLAQGYNEQFF
v_gene: TRBV18; j_gene: TRBJ1-1; len: 14; CDR3aa: CASSFGTGNTEAFF
v_gene: TRBV5-5; j_gene: TRBJ1-2; len: 17; CDR3aa: CASSSIYPGQGDYGYTF
v_gene: TRBV18; j_gene: TRBJ2-2; len: 14; CDR3aa: CASFSTGAAGELFF